The entry below describes one T cell receptor (beta chain). This sample stems from a study of T cell changes during pregnancy in multiple sclerosis. Trimming stripped 1 base from V and 6 bases from J, with 12 bases between. Germline lookup yields CDR1 MNHEY and CDR2 SMNVEV (reference sequence). This CDR3 comprises 14 residues. Profiling relied on immunoSEQ multiplex PCR, and the TCRdb table lists in-frame clones only, not all of them. The sample carries tens of thousands of clones, almost 95% recorded once. The specimen was CD4+ T cells from peripheral blood mononuclear cells, collected in the third trimester of pregnancy. The receptor comes from a female donor with multiple sclerosis, enrolled in a pregnancy study. The rearrangement uses TRBV27 and TRBJ1-2; possible D gene TRBD1, 5 bases. DNA of the CDR3: TGTGCCAGCAGTTTATGGCAGGGTGGGCATGGCTACACCTTC. It translates to CASSLWQGGHGYTF.